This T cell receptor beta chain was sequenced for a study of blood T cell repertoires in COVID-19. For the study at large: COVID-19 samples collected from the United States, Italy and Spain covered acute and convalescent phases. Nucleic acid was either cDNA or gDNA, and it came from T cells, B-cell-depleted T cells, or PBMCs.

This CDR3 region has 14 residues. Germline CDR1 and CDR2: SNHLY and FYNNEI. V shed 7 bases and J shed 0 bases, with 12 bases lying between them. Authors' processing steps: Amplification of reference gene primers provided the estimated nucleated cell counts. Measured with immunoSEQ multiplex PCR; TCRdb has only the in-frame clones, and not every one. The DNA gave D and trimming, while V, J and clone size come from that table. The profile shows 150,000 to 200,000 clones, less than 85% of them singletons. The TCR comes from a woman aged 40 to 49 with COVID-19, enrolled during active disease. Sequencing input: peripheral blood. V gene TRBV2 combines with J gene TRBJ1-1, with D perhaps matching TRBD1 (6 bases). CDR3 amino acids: CASNRERMNTEAFF. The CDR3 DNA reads TGTGCCAGCAACAGGGAAAGAATGAACACTGAAGCTTTCTTT.